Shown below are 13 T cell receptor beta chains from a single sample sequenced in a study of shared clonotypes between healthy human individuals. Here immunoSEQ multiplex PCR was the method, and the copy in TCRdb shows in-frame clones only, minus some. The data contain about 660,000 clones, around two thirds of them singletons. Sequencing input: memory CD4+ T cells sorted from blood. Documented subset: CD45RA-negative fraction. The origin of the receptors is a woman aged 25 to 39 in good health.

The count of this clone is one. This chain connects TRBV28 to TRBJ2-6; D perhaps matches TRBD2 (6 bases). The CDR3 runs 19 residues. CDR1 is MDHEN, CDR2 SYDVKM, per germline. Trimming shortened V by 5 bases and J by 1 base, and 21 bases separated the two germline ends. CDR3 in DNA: TGTGCCAGCAGTCAGGAGGGACTCTTCGGTTGGTCTGGGGCCAACGTCCTGACTTTC. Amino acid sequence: CASSQEGLFGWSGANVLTF.

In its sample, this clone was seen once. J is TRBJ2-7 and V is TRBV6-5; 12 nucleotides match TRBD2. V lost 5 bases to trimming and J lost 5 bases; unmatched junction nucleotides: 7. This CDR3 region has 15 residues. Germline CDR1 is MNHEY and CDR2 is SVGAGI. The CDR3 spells CASSPRGLAGNEQYF. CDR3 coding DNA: TGTGCCAGCAGTCCCCGTGGACTAGCGGGAAACGAGCAGTACTTC.

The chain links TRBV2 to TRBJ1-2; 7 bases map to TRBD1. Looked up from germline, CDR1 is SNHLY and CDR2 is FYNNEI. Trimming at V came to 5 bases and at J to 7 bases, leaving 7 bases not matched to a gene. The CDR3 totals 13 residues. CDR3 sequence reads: CASSPDRAGGYTF. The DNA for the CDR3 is TGTGCCAGCAGTCCCGACAGGGCCGGTGGCTACACCTTC.

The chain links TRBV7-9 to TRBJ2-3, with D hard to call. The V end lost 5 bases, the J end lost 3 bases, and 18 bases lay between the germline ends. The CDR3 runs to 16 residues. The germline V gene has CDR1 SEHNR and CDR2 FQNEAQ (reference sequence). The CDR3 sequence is CASSPRGGPTTDTQYF. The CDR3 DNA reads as TGTGCCAGCAGCCCTAGAGGCGGTCCCACGACAGATACGCAGTATTTT. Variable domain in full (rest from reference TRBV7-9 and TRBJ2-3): DTGVSQNPRHKITKRGQNVTFRCDPISEHNRLYWYRQTLGQGPEFLTYFQNEAQLEKSRLLSDRFSAERPKGSFSTLEIQRTEQGDSAMYLCASSPRGGPTTDTQYFGPGTRLTVL.

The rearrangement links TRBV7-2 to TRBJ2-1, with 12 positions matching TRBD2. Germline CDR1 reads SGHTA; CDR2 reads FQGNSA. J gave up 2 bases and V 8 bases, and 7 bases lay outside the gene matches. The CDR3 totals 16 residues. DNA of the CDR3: TGTGCCAGCCCTGATCGGACTAGCGGGGCCTACAATGAGCAGTTCTTC. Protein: CASPDRTSGAYNEQFF.

This CDR3 is CASSSIAGAPQFF. The CDR3 DNA reads TGTGCCAGCAGCAGCATAGCGGGAGCCCCACAGTTCTTC. This chain links TRBV6-5 with TRBJ2-1; 9 positions match TRBD2. Trimming took 6 bases from V and 13 from J; bases not matched to a gene: 10. The CDR3 is 13 residues long. Per germline, CDR1 MNHEY and CDR2 SVGAGI.

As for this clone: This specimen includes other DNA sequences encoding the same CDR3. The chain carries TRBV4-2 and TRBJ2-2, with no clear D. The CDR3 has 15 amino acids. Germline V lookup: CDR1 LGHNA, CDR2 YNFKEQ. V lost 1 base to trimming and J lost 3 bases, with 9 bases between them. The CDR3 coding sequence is TGTGCCAGCAGCCAAGCAGACCGGGACACCGGGGAGCTGTTTTTT. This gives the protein CASSQADRDTGELFF.

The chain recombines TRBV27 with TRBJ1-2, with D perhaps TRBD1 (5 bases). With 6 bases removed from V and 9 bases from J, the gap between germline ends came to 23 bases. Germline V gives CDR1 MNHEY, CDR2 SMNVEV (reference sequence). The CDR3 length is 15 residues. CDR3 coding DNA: TGTGCCAGCAGCTGGGGAGCGGGGCGACCTTCTCGCTACACCTTC. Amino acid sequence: CASSWGAGRPSRYTF.

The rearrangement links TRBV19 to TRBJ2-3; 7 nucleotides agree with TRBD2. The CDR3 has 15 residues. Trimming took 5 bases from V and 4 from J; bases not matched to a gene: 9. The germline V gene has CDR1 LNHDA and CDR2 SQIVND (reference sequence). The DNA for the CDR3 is TGTGCCAGTAGTGTCCGGACTAGTTCATCAGATACGCAGTATTTT. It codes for CASSVRTSSSDTQYF.

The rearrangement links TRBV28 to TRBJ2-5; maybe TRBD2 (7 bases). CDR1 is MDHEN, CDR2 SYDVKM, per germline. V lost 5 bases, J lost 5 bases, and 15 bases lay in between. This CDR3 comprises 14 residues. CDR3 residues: CASSRGGLVETQYF. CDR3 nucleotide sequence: TGTGCCAGCAGTAGGGGGGGGTTAGTGGAGACCCAGTACTTC.

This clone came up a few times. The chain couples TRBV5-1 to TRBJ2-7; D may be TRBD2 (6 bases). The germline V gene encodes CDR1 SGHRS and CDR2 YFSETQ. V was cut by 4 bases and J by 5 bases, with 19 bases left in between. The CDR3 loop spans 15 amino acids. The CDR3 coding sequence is TGCGCCAGCAGCACCGGGGACTGGTTCGTGAACGAGCAGTACTTC. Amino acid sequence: CASSTGDWFVNEQYF. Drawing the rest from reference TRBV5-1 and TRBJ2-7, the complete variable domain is KAGVTQTPRYLIKTRGQQVTLSCSPISGHRSVSWYQQTPGQGLQFLFEYFSETQRNKGNFPGRFSGRQFSNSRSEMNVSTLELGDSALYLCASSTGDWFVNEQYFGPGTRLTVT.

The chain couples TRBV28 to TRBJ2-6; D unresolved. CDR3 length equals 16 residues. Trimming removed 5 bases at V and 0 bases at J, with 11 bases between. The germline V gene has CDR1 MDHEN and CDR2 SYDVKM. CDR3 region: CASSPIGSSGANVLTF. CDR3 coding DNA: TGTGCCAGCAGTCCAATCGGTAGCTCTGGGGCCAACGTCCTGACTTTC.

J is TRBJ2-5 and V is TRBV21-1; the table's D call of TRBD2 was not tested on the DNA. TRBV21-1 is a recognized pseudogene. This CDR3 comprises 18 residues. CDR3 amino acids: CAESPITRTSGRRETQYF. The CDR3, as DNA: TGTGCCGAATCACCTATTACGAGGACTAGCGGGAGGAGGGAGACCCAGTACTTC.